The 30 T cell receptor beta chains reported below all come from one sample, sequenced in a study of breast tumors, draining lymph nodes, adjacent tissues (dated by TCRdb to the mid-2010s). The library relied on multiplex PCR. Sequencer: Illumina HiSeq 2000. The public reads were run again by TCRdb, first through fastp at Q25 and then through MiXCR, and only productive beta chains were kept. Rows merge per CDR3 protein into single entries with the most common DNA and genes. The sample table holds roughly 80,000 distinct CDR3 sequences, of which under 25% were seen once. Together, the top ten hold over 2% of the sample. Lymph node samples were obtained from the axillary draining lymph nodes of breast cancer patients. The specimen sequenced was axillary lymph node tissue. The receptors were gathered from a female donor with breast cancer. Some clones in this sample may be carry-over from other donors' samples.

The table lists this clonotype with many counts. V usage is TRBV11-3 and J usage is TRBJ2-7; 9 bases agree with TRBD2. Germline CDR1 is SGHNT and CDR2 is YENEEA. After removal of 1 base from V and 0 bases from J, the junction contained 7 bases not matched to a gene. The CDR3 totals 17 residues. The CDR3 DNA sequence: TGTGCCAGCAGCTTAGGTTCCCGACTAGCGGACTCCTACGAGCAGTACTTC. This encodes CASSLGSRLADSYEQYF.

This clonotype was seen repeatedly, ten times or more. The chain links TRBV6-6 to TRBJ1-5; perhaps TRBD1 as D (6 bases). Germline CDR1 MNHNY, CDR2 SVGAGI (reference sequence). There are 13 residues in the CDR3. The chain's CDR3 is CSTGLFGNQPQHF. The CDR3 DNA reads TGTAGCACAGGGTTGTTCGGCAATCAGCCCCAGCATTTT.

This clonotype was observed at least ten times. The chain combines TRBV7-9 with TRBJ1-2; 8 nucleotides match TRBD1. The CDR3 is made up of 13 amino acids. With V trimmed by 4 bases and J by 6 bases, 4 bases remained unmatched. Germline V CDR1 and CDR2: SEHNR, FQNEAQ (reference sequence). This CDR3 reads CASSWTGSDGYTF. Written as DNA, the CDR3 is TGTGCCAGCAGCTGGACAGGGAGCGATGGCTACACCTTC.

This clonotype occurred many times. This chain links TRBV5-1 with TRBJ1-3; D remains unclear. The CDR3 has 18 residues. Germline V lookup: CDR1 SGHRS, CDR2 YFSETQ. V lost 2 bases and J 0 bases, leaving 18 bases between the germline ends. The CDR3 nucleotides read TGCGCCAGCAGCTTTTTACCGATTACCGTTAGCTCTGGAAACACCATATATTTT. Protein product: CASSFLPITVSSGNTIYF.

This clonotype was detected ten times or more. The chain is built from TRBV7-6 and TRBJ2-5; D gene uncertain. Germline V gene sequence: CDR1 SGHVS, CDR2 FNYEAQ. Trimming removed 0 bases at V and 5 bases at J, with 7 bases between. The CDR3 consists of 13 residues. CDR3 sequence reads: CASSLAGWETQYF. In nucleotides, the CDR3 is TGTGCCAGCAGCTTAGCAGGTTGGGAGACCCAGTACTTC.

This clonotype has a count of ten or more. CDR3 in DNA: TGTGCCACCGCGTCAAGGGCTAGCGGCACAGATACGCAGTATTTT. Translated, it gives CATASRASGTDTQYF. V gene TRBV24-1 combines with J gene TRBJ2-3; TRBD2 is a possible D gene (6 bases). The V end lost 9 bases, the J end lost 1 base, and 16 bases lay between the germline ends. The germline V gene encodes CDR1 KGHDR and CDR2 SFDVKD. The CDR3 is 15 amino acids.

With regard to this clonotype: A read error may be the cause here, since a much bigger clone is one base away. J is TRBJ2-1 and V is TRBV4-3; 8 bases fit TRBD2. CDR3 length equals 17 residues. The V and J ends lost 0 bases and 0 bases, in that order; junction bases with no gene match: 4. From germline, CDR1 is LGHNA and CDR2 YSLEER. As DNA, the CDR3 is TGCGCCAGCAGCCAAGATCTCGGGGGGGGCTCCTACAATGAGCAGTTCTTC. It is translated as CASSQDLGGGSYNEQFF.

This clonotype has more than one count but fewer than ten. V gene TRBV27 combines with J gene TRBJ1-6; 10 bases align to TRBD1. Germline V gene sequence: CDR1 MNHEY, CDR2 SMNVEV (reference sequence). V shed 3 bases and J 10 bases; nucleotides not matched to a gene: 3. The length of the CDR3 is 14 residues. The CDR3 protein is CASSFGQGDSPLHF. The CDR3 nucleotides are TGTGCCAGCAGTTTCGGACAGGGGGACTCACCCCTCCACTTT.

This clonotype was seen at least ten times. This chain joins TRBV7-2 and TRBJ2-1; possible D gene TRBD1, 6 bases. The CDR3 runs 15 residues. The V end lost 4 bases, the J end lost 3 bases, and 13 bases lay between the germline ends. Germline assignment: CDR1 SGHTA and CDR2 FQGNSA. The CDR3 region has the DNA TGTGCCAGCAGCTCTACCGGGACAAACTACAATGAGCAGTTCTTC. Translation: CASSSTGTNYNEQFF.

This clonotype was seen repeatedly, ten times or more. The chain couples TRBV7-9 to TRBJ1-2; D gene uncertain. Germline CDR1 reads SEHNR; CDR2 reads FQNEAQ (reference sequence). V gave up 3 bases and J gave up 1 base, with 9 bases separating them. This CDR3 has 14 residues. For the CDR3, the DNA is TGTGCCAGCAGCTTTACACAGAATAACTATGGCTACACCTTC. Residues: CASSFTQNNYGYTF.

Notes on this clonotype: With a much larger clone just one base away, this may be a read error. The V call is TRBV9, the J call TRBJ2-3, with D possibly being TRBD1 or TRBD2 (5 bases each). This CDR3 has 17 amino acids. V lost 3 bases and J 0 bases, leaving 17 bases between the germline ends. From germline, CDR1 is SGDLS and CDR2 YYNGEE. DNA of the CDR3: TGTGCCAGCAGCGCCGGGGCTAGGGCCTTTAGCACAGATACGCAGTATTTT. The encoded protein is CASSAGARAFSTDTQYF.

The genes are TRBV7-9 and TRBJ2-1; the match to TRBD1 covers 8 bases. V dropped 4 bases and J dropped 0; count of bases not matched to a gene: 5. The germline V gene has CDR1 SEHNR and CDR2 FQNEAQ (reference sequence). The CDR3 contains 16 residues. The CDR3 bases are TGTGCCAGCAGCTCCACACAGGGGGGCTCCTACAATGAGCAGTTCTTC. This gives the protein CASSSTQGGSYNEQFF.

This clonotype has ten or more counts. The V and J genes are TRBV20-1 and TRBJ2-7; D remains unclear. CDR1 and CDR2 (germline): DFQATT, SNEGSKA (reference sequence). Trimming cost V 0 bases and J 2 bases, with 11 bases left between them. This CDR3 contains 14 residues. CDR3 protein: CSARDITAAYEQYF. The DNA for the CDR3 is TGCAGTGCTAGAGATATAACAGCTGCCTACGAGCAGTACTTC.

In DNA, the CDR3 is TGTGCCAGCAGCCAAGAAATCGGAGCGGGAGGGCGAGAGCAGTACTTC. Amino acids: CASSQEIGAGGREQYF. The chain couples TRBV3-1 to TRBJ2-7, with 10 bases matching TRBD2. Germline CDR1 reads LGHDT; CDR2 reads YNNKEL (reference sequence). V shed 0 bases and J 7 bases; nucleotides not matched to a gene: 9. The CDR3 is made up of 16 amino acids.

J is TRBJ2-1 and V is TRBV6-6, with TRBD1 matching over 8 bases. The ends lost 4 bases at V and 6 bases at J; junction bases unmatched: 11. Looked up from germline, CDR1 is MNHNY and CDR2 is SVGAGI (reference sequence). The CDR3 loop spans 16 amino acids. CDR3 residues: CASSSQAADRGNEQFF. The CDR3 DNA follows: TGTGCCAGCAGTTCTCAGGCGGCTGACAGGGGCAATGAGCAGTTCTTC.

As concerns this clonotype: A much larger clone differs from this one at a single base, so this may be a read error. The gene calls are TRBV5-1 and TRBJ1-3, with D unclear. CDR3 length equals 17 residues. The germline V gene encodes CDR1 SGHRS and CDR2 YFSETQ. Trimming removed 4 bases from V and 0 bases from J, with 17 bases in between. CDR3 DNA: TGCGCCAGCAGCAGAGAAACCGGGAGTCTCTCTGGAAACACCATATATTTT. Protein sequence: CASSRETGSLSGNTIYF. The full variable domain, rest sourced from reference TRBV5-1 and TRBJ1-3, is KAGVTQTPRYLIKTRGQQVTLSCSPISGHRSVSWYQQTPGQGLQFLFEYFSETQRNKGNFPGRFSGRQFSNSRSEMNVSTLELGDSALYLCASSRETGSLSGNTIYFGEGSWLTVV.

This chain uses TRBV25-1 with TRBJ1-1; D remains unclear. The CDR3 has 13 amino acids. The V gene lost 6 bases and the J gene lost 1 base, with 9 bases spanning the gap. CDR1 is MGHDK, CDR2 SYGVNS, per germline. As DNA, the CDR3 is TGTGCCAGCAGCGCGACCGAGAACACTGAAGCTTTCTTT. Protein product: CASSATENTEAFF.

This clonotype was detected ten times or more. The chain recombines TRBV10-3 with TRBJ2-1, with 9 bases fitting TRBD2. Germline lookup yields CDR1 ENHRY and CDR2 SYGVKD. The length of the CDR3 is 16 residues. The J segment lost 2 bases and the V segment lost 6 bases, leaving 8 bases of the junction unmatched. The CDR3 here is CAIRGSGSGTYNEQFF. The CDR3 bases are TGTGCCATCAGGGGTAGCGGGAGTGGAACCTACAATGAGCAGTTCTTC.

Concerning this clonotype itself: Because it lacks the conserved phenylalanine or tryptophan at the end, this CDR3 is likely a read error. The DNA is left out, because the CDR3 cannot be placed on it with certainty; the CDR3 is given as TCRdb lists it. The V gene is TRBV18, the J gene TRBJ1-6; the D call TRBD1 from the table was never checked on the DNA. Germline values: CDR1 KGHSH, CDR2 LQKENI. The CDR3 is 15 residues long, ends included. CDR3: CASSSGQGGNSPLPS.

This clonotype was found many times. The chain couples TRBV9 to TRBJ2-1; 7 bases are a match to TRBD2. J gave up 10 bases and V 4 bases, and 11 bases lay outside the gene matches. The CDR3 is made up of 14 amino acids. Germline loops: CDR1 SGDLS, CDR2 YYNGEE. The CDR3 nucleotides are TGTGCCAGCAGCCTTTTAGTCGGGGAGGGGGAGCAGTTCTTC. This sequence encodes CASSLLVGEGEQFF.

At least ten counts were recorded for this clonotype. The chain employs TRBV19 and TRBJ2-1, with 8 bases fitting TRBD2. The germline V gene encodes CDR1 LNHDA and CDR2 SQIVND (reference sequence). The junction had 7 bases not matched to a gene; V was cut back by 3 bases and J by 6 bases. The CDR3 has 15 residues. This CDR3 is CASSIAGGLSNEQFF. Here the CDR3 DNA reads TGTGCCAGTAGTATCGCGGGAGGTTTGAGCAATGAGCAGTTCTTC.

Comments on this clonotype: At one boundary the junction diverges from the germline segment, which might be a read error. This chain uses TRBV20-1 with TRBJ1-2; D unresolved. CDR1 DFQATT and CDR2 SNEGSKA come from the germline V gene (reference sequence). There are 13 residues in the CDR3. The CDR3 DNA sequence: TGCAGTGCTAGAGTTCAGAATAACTATGGCTACGCCTTT. The encoded protein is CSARVQNNYGYAF.

This clonotype was counted at least ten times. The V gene is TRBV7-3, the J gene TRBJ2-7, with TRBD2 identical over 8 bases. The CDR3 runs to 14 residues. Losses at the gene ends were 8 bases for V and 2 bases for J; bases not matched to a gene: 8. The germline gives CDR1 SGHTA, CDR2 FQGTGA. The chain's CDR3 is CASLRTSHPYEQYF. The CDR3 bases are TGTGCCAGCCTTAGGACTAGCCACCCCTACGAGCAGTACTTC.

About this clonotype itself: A much bigger clone sits one base away, suggesting this may be a read error. This rearrangement joins TRBV19 to TRBJ1-3, with D hard to call. Germline V lookup: CDR1 LNHDA, CDR2 SQIVND (reference sequence). The CDR3 runs to 15 residues. The CDR3 DNA follows: TGTACCAGTAGTATGGGAGTGTACTCTGGAAACACCATATATTTT. As protein: CTSSMGVYSGNTIYF.

This clonotype came up many times. V gene TRBV4-1 combines with J gene TRBJ2-7; TRBD2 matches 7 bases. The CDR3 totals 18 residues. Germline CDR1 and CDR2: MGHRA and YSYEKL. J gave up 6 bases and V 0 bases, and 17 bases lay outside the gene matches. CDR3 coding DNA: TGCGCCAGCAGCCAAGATCGTAGGGGCGGGGCGGGGGTGGGCGAGCAGTACTTC. Its translation is CASSQDRRGGAGVGEQYF.

Ten or more counts support this clonotype. The chain joins TRBV19 to TRBJ2-1; possibly TRBD2 for D (5 bases). Germline lookup yields CDR1 LNHDA and CDR2 SQIVND (reference sequence). The CDR3 contains 14 residues. Trimming shortened V by 5 bases and J by 6 bases, and 14 bases separated the two germline ends. CDR3 protein: CASSPMSAANEQFF. The CDR3 region has the DNA TGTGCCAGTAGTCCCATGTCAGCGGCCAATGAGCAGTTCTTC.

This clonotype was seen ten or more times. CDR3 in amino acids: CASSLAGVGSPLHF. The CDR3 nucleotides are TGTGCCAGCAGTTTAGCGGGGGTCGGATCACCCCTCCACTTT. This chain uses TRBV12-3 or TRBV12-4 with TRBJ1-6; maybe TRBD1 (5 bases). The CDR3 sequence is 14 residues long. V was cut by 0 bases and J by 10 bases, with 10 bases left in between.

Details on this clonotype: This sequence may be a read error, since a much larger clone differs from it by one base. The chain combines TRBV19 with TRBJ2-5, with D unresolved. Per germline, CDR1 LNHDA and CDR2 SQIVND (reference sequence). This CDR3 comprises 13 residues. V was cut by 4 bases and J by 5 bases, with 11 bases left in between. The DNA for the CDR3 is TGTGCCAGTAGTAAGTGCCTGGGGGAGACCCAGTACTTC. It yields the protein CASSKCLGETQYF. Complete variable domain (other parts from reference TRBV19 and TRBJ2-5): DGGITQSPKYLFRKEGQNVTLSCEQNLNHDAMYWYRQDPGQGLRLIYYSQIVNDFQKGDIAEGYSVSREKKESFPLTVTSAQKNPTAFYLCASSKCLGETQYFGPGTRLLVL.

This clonotype was counted at least ten times. The chain links TRBV2 to TRBJ2-5; D uncertain. Germline loops: CDR1 SNHLY, CDR2 FYNNEI. Between the trimmed V and J ends, which lost 5 bases and 2 bases, there was a span of 6 bases. The CDR3 runs 12 residues. The CDR3 spells CASSQGQETQYF. DNA of the CDR3: TGTGCCAGCAGTCAAGGGCAAGAGACCCAGTACTTC.

This clonotype was recorded at least ten times. This sequence joins TRBV20-1 and TRBJ1-5, with TRBD1 matching over 7 bases. This CDR3 has 16 amino acids. CDR1 DFQATT and CDR2 SNEGSKA come from the germline V gene (reference sequence). Unmatched junction bases numbered 10, after V lost 1 base and J lost 4 bases. DNA of the CDR3: TGCAGTGCTAGAGCGATCGACAGGGTGGAAAATCAGCCCCAGCATTTT. This gives the protein CSARAIDRVENQPQHF.